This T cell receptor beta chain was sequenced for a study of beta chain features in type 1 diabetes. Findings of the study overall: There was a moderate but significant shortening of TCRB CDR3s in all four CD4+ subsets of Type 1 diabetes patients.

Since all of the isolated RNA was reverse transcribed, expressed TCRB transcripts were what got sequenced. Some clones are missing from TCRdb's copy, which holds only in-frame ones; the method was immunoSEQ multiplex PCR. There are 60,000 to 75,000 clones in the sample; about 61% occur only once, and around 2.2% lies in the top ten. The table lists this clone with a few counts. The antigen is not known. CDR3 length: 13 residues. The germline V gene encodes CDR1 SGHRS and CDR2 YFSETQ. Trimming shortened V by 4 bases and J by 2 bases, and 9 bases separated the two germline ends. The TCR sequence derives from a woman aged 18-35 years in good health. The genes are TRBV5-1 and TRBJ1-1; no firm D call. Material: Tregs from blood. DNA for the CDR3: TGCGCCAGCAGCAGAGGACTCAACACTGAAGCTTTCTTT. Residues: CASSRGLNTEAFF.